The present T cell receptor beta chain was sequenced within a study of shared clonotypes between healthy human individuals. Overall study context: Ranging from 18 to 49 in age, donors were a couple of women and a few men. Points from the study as a whole: Clonotypes shared by all four sorted-subset donors had higher generation probabilities than non-shared clonotypes. Rarefaction analysis demonstrated incomplete sorted-subset sequencing notwithstanding large depth. Exclusively blood specimens were collected; tissue repertoires likely differ.

The V end lost 0 bases, the J end lost 5 bases, and 7 bases lay between the germline ends. The V gene's germline CDR1 is SGHAT and CDR2 FQNNGV. This CDR3 has 13 residues. Profiling relied on immunoSEQ multiplex PCR, and the TCRdb table lists in-frame clones only, not all of them. Seen here are under 850,000 clones, roughly two thirds observed once, and the top ten hold under 2%. This clone was counted a few times. What it binds is not known. The sample has other DNA sequences that encode this CDR3 too. The material sequenced was memory CD4+ T cells sorted from blood. The sample's subset: CD45RA-negative fraction. This TCR derives from a woman in her 30s in good health. The rearrangement links TRBV11-2 to TRBJ1-2, with D hard to call. CDR3 protein: CASSLDRRYGYTF. The CDR3 DNA reads as TGTGCCAGCAGCTTAGACCGACGGTATGGCTACACCTTC.